Below, 30 T cell receptor beta chains from the same sample are listed, as sequenced in a study of blood T cell repertoires in COVID-19 (dated by TCRdb to 2019 to 2021). The receptor library was made with the immunoSEQ multiplex PCR assay. Not all clones reach the TCRdb copy of this immuneACCESS table, which keeps in-frame sequences only. Checked studies attribute under half of the gap to unresolved V genes and leave the rest unexplained. The sample data list approximately 200,000 clones, and around 84% of these were observed just once. The top ten clones comprise about 7.2% of the sample. Sequences were obtained from PBMCs or T cells enriched from blood (not recorded which). These TCRs come from a woman in her 40s with acute COVID-19.

This clone was recorded a few times. CDR3 DNA sequence: TGCAGCGTTGAAGATCGGCAGGGTTCCATTAAAAACATTCAGTACTTC. Its translation: CSVEDRQGSIKNIQYF. The chain carries TRBV29-1 and TRBJ2-4; D is possibly TRBD1 (5 bases). CDR1 is SQVTM, CDR2 ANQGSEA, per germline. The V and J ends lost 0 bases and 4 bases respectively, with 16 bases between them. The CDR3 length is 16 residues.

The CDR3 protein is CSVLPGQGFVLGTEAFF. The DNA of the CDR3 is TGCAGCGTTCTCCCGGGACAGGGGTTTGTTTTGGGTACTGAAGCTTTCTTT. This chain links TRBV29-1 with TRBJ1-1; 10 bases align to TRBD1. The CDR3 sequence is 17 residues long. After removal of 5 bases from V and 5 bases from J, the junction contained 17 bases not matched to a gene. The germline V gene encodes CDR1 SQVTM and CDR2 ANQGSEA.

This clone was picked up a small number of times. V usage is TRBV30 and J usage is TRBJ1-5; D perhaps matches TRBD1 (6 bases). The CDR3 is 14 residues long. V was cut by 1 base and J by 6 bases, with 13 bases left in between. The germline V gene has CDR1 GTSNPN and CDR2 SVGIG (reference sequence). The CDR3 coding sequence is TGTGCCTGGAGTGATACAGGGAGAAGTCAGCCCCAGCATTTT. Protein product: CAWSDTGRSQPQHF.

About this clone itself: The sample has other DNA sequences that encode this CDR3 too. This rearrangement joins TRBV28 to TRBJ1-2; D may be TRBD1 (5 bases). The germline V and J ends were trimmed by 6 bases and 3 bases, with 8 bases remaining between them. CDR1 MDHEN and CDR2 SYDVKM come from the germline V gene. The CDR3 length is 12 residues. The chain's CDR3 is CASSPGDYGYTF. CDR3 DNA sequence: TGTGCCAGCAGCCCGGGGGACTATGGCTACACCTTC.

Only one count was recorded for this clone. CDR3 coding DNA: TGTGCCACCAGCAGAGACCCGACAGGGCTGTACCCCGAGCAGTACTTC. Translating gives CATSRDPTGLYPEQYF. This sequence joins TRBV15 and TRBJ2-7; 7 bases agree with TRBD1. J gave up 6 bases and V 0 bases, and 11 bases lay outside the gene matches. This CDR3 contains 16 residues. Germline-derived CDR1 and CDR2 are LNHNV and YYDKDF (reference sequence).

This clone appeared a single time. The chain uses TRBV19 and TRBJ2-1; 7 nucleotides line up with TRBD2. The CDR3 extends over 11 amino acids. V lost 11 bases to trimming and J lost 4 bases; unmatched junction nucleotides: 2. Germline CDR1 reads LNHDA; CDR2 reads SQIVND (reference sequence). The CDR3 bases are TGTGCCTGCGGGGGATACAATGAGCAGTTCTTC. This sequence encodes CACGGYNEQFF.

This clone was counted a few times. The chain has TRBV29-1 and TRBJ2-1; D may be TRBD2 (6 bases). CDR1 and CDR2 from the germline V gene are SQVTM and ANQGSEA. There are 11 residues in the CDR3. V was clipped by 6 bases and J by 9 bases, with 12 bases between them. The CDR3 nucleotides are TGCAGCGTCGGGGGACCCCTTGAGCAGTTCTTC. It specifies CSVGGPLEQFF.

V and J are TRBV7-3 and TRBJ2-2; D is unclear. Germline loops: CDR1 SGHTA, CDR2 FQGTGA. The CDR3 length is 12 residues. The germline V and J ends were trimmed by 2 bases and 8 bases, with 6 bases remaining between them. CDR3 coding DNA: TGTGCCAGCAGCTTATCCCCGGGGGAGCTGTTTTTT. Its protein is CASSLSPGELFF. Supplemented by reference TRBV7-3 and TRBJ2-2, the full variable domain reads GAGVSQTPSNKVTEKGKYVELRCDPISGHTALYWYRQSLGQGPEFLIYFQGTGAADDSGLPNDRFFAVRPEGSVSTLKIQRTERGDSAVYLCASSLSPGELFFGEGSRLTVL.

The rearrangement links TRBV30 to TRBJ1-4; 9 bases map to TRBD1. Germline V gives CDR1 GTSNPN, CDR2 SVGIG (reference sequence). Losses at the gene ends were 3 bases for V and 4 bases for J; bases not matched to a gene: 6. The CDR3 is 15 residues long. The CDR3 spells CAWRPLGQGNEKLFF. Here the CDR3 DNA reads TGTGCCTGGAGACCCCTGGGACAGGGTAATGAAAAACTGTTTTTT.

This chain connects TRBV7-2 to TRBJ1-2, with D perhaps matching TRBD1 (5 bases). The CDR3 totals 14 residues. Trimming removed 4 bases from V and 2 bases from J, with 11 bases in between. The germline gives CDR1 SGHTA, CDR2 FQGNSA. CDR3 sequence: CASSSGQTNYGYTF. Written as DNA, the CDR3 is TGTGCCAGCAGCTCCGGACAAACAAACTATGGCTACACCTTC.

The chain combines TRBV3-1 (or the pseudogene TRBV3-2) with TRBJ2-7; 7 bases are shared with TRBD1. From germline, CDR1 is LGHDT and CDR2 YNNKEL (reference sequence). The CDR3 sequence is 14 residues long. V dropped 7 bases and J dropped 3; count of bases not matched to a gene: 9. The CDR3 loop reads CASTRGGRDYEQYF. In DNA form, the CDR3 reads TGTGCCAGCACCCGAGGGGGCAGAGACTACGAGCAGTACTTC.

The gene calls are TRBV18 and TRBJ2-5; TRBD2 is a possible D gene (5 bases). The V gene lost 4 bases and the J gene lost 7 bases, with 13 bases spanning the gap. Germline CDR1 is KGHSH and CDR2 is LQKENI. The length of the CDR3 is 13 residues. CDR3 protein: CASSQDAAGTQYF. In DNA form, the CDR3 reads TGTGCCAGCTCACAAGATGCGGCGGGGACCCAGTACTTC.

V gene TRBV30 combines with J gene TRBJ1-1; 8 bases agree with TRBD1. The J segment lost 1 base and the V segment lost 5 bases, leaving 12 bases of the junction unmatched. Germline CDR1 GTSNPN, CDR2 SVGIG (reference sequence). The CDR3 loop spans 16 amino acids. CDR3 loop: CAWAGTGNNRNTEAFF. Written as DNA, the CDR3 is TGTGCCTGGGCTGGGACAGGCAATAACCGGAACACTGAAGCTTTCTTT.

The V call is TRBV30, the J call TRBJ1-1; D is unresolved. CDR3 length: 15 residues. Per the germline V gene, CDR1 is GTSNPN and CDR2 is SVGIG (reference sequence). V lost 2 bases, J lost 3 bases, and 16 bases lay in between. The DNA for the CDR3 is TGTGCCTGGAGTCCATGGCGGGGTATGGACACTGAAGCTTTCTTT. Its translation is CAWSPWRGMDTEAFF.

V usage is TRBV4-1 and J usage is TRBJ1-6, with D perhaps TRBD1 (6 bases). CDR1 is MGHRA, CDR2 YSYEKL, per germline. The CDR3 has 15 amino acids. V shed 0 bases and J shed 10 bases, with 13 bases lying between them. As DNA, the CDR3 is TGCGCCAGCAGCCAAGATGGGGGGGCGGAATCACCCCTCCACTTT. This translates into CASSQDGGAESPLHF.

The gene calls are TRBV4-1 and TRBJ2-1, with D tentatively TRBD2 (5 bases). Germline loops: CDR1 MGHRA, CDR2 YSYEKL. This CDR3 has 17 residues. The V end lost 0 bases, the J end lost 4 bases, and 16 bases lay between the germline ends. Here the CDR3 DNA reads TGCGCCAGCAGCCAAGATCAAGCGGCAAGCGATTACAATGAGCAGTTCTTC. This codes for CASSQDQAASDYNEQFF.

V usage is TRBV5-1 and J usage is TRBJ2-7, with 13 bases matching TRBD2. V shed 5 bases and J 4 bases; nucleotides not matched to a gene: 3. Germline assignment: CDR1 SGHRS and CDR2 YFSETQ. The CDR3 has 14 residues. The CDR3, as DNA: TGCGCCAGCAGTAAGGGACTAGCGGGGTACGAGCAGTACTTC. It specifies CASSKGLAGYEQYF.

V is TRBV10-1 and J is TRBJ1-6; 9 bases map to TRBD1. The CDR3 is made up of 13 amino acids. J gave up 8 bases and V 6 bases, and 2 bases lay outside the gene matches. Germline-derived CDR1 and CDR2 are WNHNN and SYGVQD (reference sequence). The CDR3 here is CASRDRGDSPLHF. The CDR3 nucleotides are TGCGCCAGCAGGGACAGGGGAGATTCACCCCTCCACTTT.

This clone was counted only a few times. The rearrangement links TRBV27 to TRBJ1-5, with 9 bases aligning to TRBD1. The CDR3 length is 16 residues. From germline, CDR1 is MNHEY and CDR2 SMNVEV (reference sequence). The V and J ends lost 4 bases and 7 bases, in that order; junction bases with no gene match: 11. The CDR3 sequence: CASSSAGQGKGQPQHF. The CDR3 DNA is TGTGCCAGCAGTTCAGCCGGACAGGGGAAGGGCCAGCCCCAGCATTTT.

The chain uses TRBV12-3 or TRBV12-4 and TRBJ2-7, with 8 bases matching TRBD1. The CDR3 runs to 13 residues. V was pared by 6 bases and J by 5 bases, with 6 bases of the junction left unmatched. CDR3 protein: CASSQLDRDEQYF. The CDR3 coding sequence is TGTGCCAGCAGCCAACTGGACAGGGACGAGCAGTACTTC.

The chain links TRBV9 to TRBJ1-1; no firm D call. Trimming pared 5 bases from V and 4 bases from J, leaving 18 bases between. Per germline, CDR1 SGDLS and CDR2 YYNGEE. There are 15 residues in the CDR3. This CDR3 is CASSQGRGLGTEAFF. CDR3 DNA: TGTGCCAGCAGTCAAGGAAGAGGTCTCGGCACTGAAGCTTTCTTT. The whole variable domain, filled in from reference TRBV9 and TRBJ1-1, reads DSGVTQTPKHLITATGQRVTLRCSPRSGDLSVYWYQQSLDQGLQFLIQYYNGEERAKGNILERFSAQQFPDLHSELNLSSLELGDSALYFCASSQGRGLGTEAFFGQGTRLTVV.

This clone came up a few times. The DNA of the CDR3 is TGTGCCTGGAGTTCCCCGGGAAACCCAAATGAGCAGTTCTTC. Translation: CAWSSPGNPNEQFF. V gene TRBV30 combines with J gene TRBJ2-1, with a possible D match to TRBD2 (5 bases). Trimming took off 2 bases at V and 7 bases at J, with 15 bases between the two ends. CDR1 is GTSNPN, CDR2 SVGIG, per germline (reference sequence). CDR3 size: 14 residues.

The table lists this clone with a count of one. The V and J genes are TRBV28 and TRBJ1-1; 9 nucleotides align to TRBD1. V lost 6 bases to trimming and J lost 4 bases; unmatched junction nucleotides: 3. Germline V gene lookup returns CDR1 MDHEN and CDR2 SYDVKM. The CDR3 covers 13 residues. The CDR3 is CASSRDRVTEAFF. The CDR3 DNA reads TGTGCCAGCAGCCGGGACAGGGTCACTGAAGCTTTCTTT.

The gene calls are TRBV28 and TRBJ1-1; no firm D call. The CDR3 runs to 16 residues. Per germline, CDR1 MDHEN and CDR2 SYDVKM. V was trimmed by 6 bases and J by 1 base, leaving 18 bases between them. CDR3 DNA sequence: TGTGCCAGCAGAGCCCCCACCGACACCCCGAACACTGAAGCTTTCTTT. Translation: CASRAPTDTPNTEAFF.

This clone has only a few counts. This chain joins TRBV6-6 and TRBJ1-4; TRBD1 agrees at 9 bases. Losses at the gene ends were 7 bases for V and 1 base for J; bases not matched to a gene: 10. This CDR3 spans 17 amino acids. The germline V gene has CDR1 MNHNY and CDR2 SVGAGI (reference sequence). The CDR3, as DNA: TGTGCCAGCATTCGGGACAGGGAGGTTCTAACTAATGAAAAACTGTTTTTT. Protein product: CASIRDREVLTNEKLFF.

The chain carries TRBV6-5 and TRBJ1-1; unclear D gene. The CDR3 has 15 amino acids. V lost 3 bases and J lost 3, with 14 bases in between. Germline lookup yields CDR1 MNHEY and CDR2 SVGAGI. The CDR3 DNA reads as TGTGCCAGCAGTTATTCCGTGAGAGTCCACACTGAAGCTTTCTTT. Its protein is CASSYSVRVHTEAFF.

The CDR3 DNA reads TGTGCCAGCAGTTTATCTTTCGGCAGGGGGCCTTACGGCTACACCTTC. This encodes CASSLSFGRGPYGYTF. The chain uses TRBV28 and TRBJ1-2, with 8 bases that match TRBD1. This CDR3 contains 16 residues. Germline trimming cut 1 base from V and 8 bases from J; bases unmatched to any gene: 12. Germline V gene lookup returns CDR1 MDHEN and CDR2 SYDVKM.

The chain carries TRBV7-6 and TRBJ1-1, with a possible D match to TRBD1 (5 bases). The CDR3 extends over 17 amino acids. Germline values: CDR1 SGHVS, CDR2 FNYEAQ. Trimming removed 1 base from V and 2 bases from J, with 17 bases in between. CDR3 region: CASSLGSGGSSNTEAFF. The CDR3 DNA reads as TGTGCCAGCAGCTTAGGTAGCGGGGGGTCGTCAAACACTGAAGCTTTCTTT. Full variable domain (outside the CDR3, taken from reference TRBV7-6 and TRBJ1-1): GAGVSQSPRYKVTKRGQDVALRCDPISGHVSLYWYRQALGQGPEFLTYFNYEAQQDKSGLPNDRFSAERPEGSISTLTIQRTEQRDSAMYRCASSLGSGGSSNTEAFFGQGTRLTVV.

The rearrangement uses TRBV11-1 and TRBJ1-1; the D is unclear. Per germline, CDR1 SGHAT and CDR2 FQDESV (reference sequence). Trimming removed 2 bases at V and 1 base at J, with 11 bases between. The CDR3 loop spans 15 amino acids. The CDR3 spells CASSLISVRNTEAFF. In DNA form, the CDR3 reads TGTGCCAGCAGCTTAATTTCGGTGAGGAACACTGAAGCTTTCTTT.

The genes are TRBV7-9 and TRBJ2-7; TRBD1 agrees at 9 bases. Germline loops: CDR1 SEHNR, CDR2 FQNEAQ (reference sequence). Trimming took 4 bases from V and 4 from J; bases not matched to a gene: 5. The CDR3 is made up of 14 amino acids. The CDR3 reads CASSSGQGSYEQYF. The CDR3 bases are TGTGCCAGCAGCTCGGGACAGGGCTCTTACGAGCAGTACTTC.